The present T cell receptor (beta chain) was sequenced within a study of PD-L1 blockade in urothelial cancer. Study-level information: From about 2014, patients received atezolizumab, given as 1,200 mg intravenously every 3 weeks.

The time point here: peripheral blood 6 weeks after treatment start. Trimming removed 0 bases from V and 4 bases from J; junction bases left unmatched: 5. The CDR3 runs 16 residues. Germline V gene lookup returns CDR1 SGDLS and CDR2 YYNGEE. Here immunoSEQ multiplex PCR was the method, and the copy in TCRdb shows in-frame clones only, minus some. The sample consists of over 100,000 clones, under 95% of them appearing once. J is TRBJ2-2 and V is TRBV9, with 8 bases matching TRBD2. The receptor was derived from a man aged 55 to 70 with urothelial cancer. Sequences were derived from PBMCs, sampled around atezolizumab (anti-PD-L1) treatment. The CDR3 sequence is CASSVAAGASTGELFF. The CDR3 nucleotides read TGTGCCAGCAGCGTAGCAGCGGGAGCCAGCACCGGGGAGCTGTTTTTT.